This T cell receptor beta chain was sequenced in a study of cytotoxic CD8 clonotypes in ibrutinib-treated CLL (dated by TCRdb to the early 2020s). Background on the whole study: The cohort was composed of under 12 relapsed/refractory and around 15 treatment-naive patients; IGHV unmutated status was identified in about 17 patients. Responses were partial in approximately 24 patients and complete in 2; after median around 66 months follow-up, about 14 stayed in remission and roughly twelve progressed. The response samples were drawn at a median of approximately 12 months into treatment, with a range of about 6 to 40 months. On average, each sample yielded around 230,000 productive templates and about 95,000 productive rearrangements. Of the 85 to 95 participants in the trial, about 26 had longitudinal samples available. Cryopreserved peripheral blood mononuclear cells were collected before treatment, at response, and at either disease progression or sustained remission. Broader findings and caveats from the paper: Clonality increased at ibrutinib response, stayed stable in sustained remission, and fell back toward baseline at progression. Sampling times were not matched between sustained-remission and progressing patients, and lymph node repertoires were not studied. At baseline, clonality was higher than in age-matched healthy donors and showed a strong correlation with circulating CD8+ T-cell counts. Public clonotypes were rare and either contracted or stayed stable during treatment, and the rise in clonality at ibrutinib response reflected the expansion of private clonotypes.

Turning to this clone: No antigen is known for it. The input lacks base qualities; no much larger clone sits a single base away.

The germline V gene encodes CDR1 SGHTA and CDR2 FQGNSA. Clipping removes 4 bases from V and 2 bases from J, with 7 as the unmatched junction base count. The CDR3, from cysteine to phenylalanine, totals 15 residues. Solely the CDR3 DNA is kept, with 45 bases framed from the first base. The goal of deep resolution MiSeq sequencing was a depth between 1 in 1 million and 1 in 200,000 T cells, and coverage averaged 10x per clonotype. The immunoSEQ hsTCRB Kit was used to generate the TCR beta libraries. The original pipeline was this. ImmunoSEQ Data Assistant and ImmunoSEQ Analyzer were used for data analysis, and V, D and J genes were assigned according to IMGT definitions. Clonality, which ranges from 0 to 1, was calculated by subtracting the normalized Shannon entropy of productive rearrangement frequencies from one. Only overrepresented clonotypes making up at least 0.05% of each patient's repertoire were included in the public clonotype analysis. Some twelve repertoires from age-matched healthy donors, obtained from immuneACCESS, served as clonality controls. TCRdb re-hosts the immuneACCESS table, in-frame sequences only. Its copies lack some clones; in the studies checked, an unresolved V gene accounts for under half of them, and the cause for the rest is not known. Clone size and V and J calls were adopted from that table, with D and trimming inferred from the DNA. In all, the sample holds hundreds of thousands of clones, and almost 80% of those were seen once. The ten largest clonotypes hold 6.5% to 8% of the sample.

For TCR beta library preparation, roughly 2.2 micrograms of genomic DNA were isolated from cryopreserved PBMCs. Longitudinal blood samples from CLL patients receiving ibrutinib monotherapy were subjected to high-throughput TCR beta sequencing. The patients were enrolled in a single-center, open-label phase 2 trial of ibrutinib monotherapy. The TCR comes from a human donor with chronic lymphocytic leukemia. The V gene is TRBV7-2 and the J gene is TRBJ1-2; 7 bases in the middle match TRBD1. The starting material was PBMCs, obtained before ibrutinib treatment. The CDR3 reads as follows: CASSYQGVLNYGYTF. Here is the DNA: TGTGCCAGCAGCTATCAGGGGGTTCTGAACTATGGCTACACCTTC.